The 8 T cell receptor beta chains reported below all come from one sample, sequenced in a study of blood T cell repertoires in COVID-19 (dated by TCRdb to the early 2020s). Library prep was done by the immunoSEQ multiplex PCR assay. This immuneACCESS table, as held by TCRdb, lists in-frame sequences with V and J called but not all clones. Of the missing ones, under half trace to an unresolved V gene in checked studies; the others have no known cause. Here the sample has 150,000 to 200,000 clones; approximately 89% occur a single time. The ten largest clones represent about 0.8% of the sample. The sample was PBMCs or T cells enriched from blood (not recorded which). Every receptor here comes from a woman in her late teens or twenties who had recovered from COVID-19.

V gene TRBV28 combines with J gene TRBJ2-3, with 7 bases lining up with TRBD1. CDR1 and CDR2 (germline): MDHEN, SYDVKM. This CDR3 has 15 residues. Trimming cost V 2 bases and J 3 bases; bases outside gene matches: 5. CDR3 in amino acids: CASSLARGLTDTQYF. Written as DNA, the CDR3 is TGTGCCAGCAGTTTAGCGAGGGGGCTGACAGATACGCAGTATTTT. The full variable domain, rest sourced from reference TRBV28 and TRBJ2-3, is DVKVTQSSRYLVKRTGEKVFLECVQDMDHENMFWYRQDPGLGLRLIYFSYDVKMKEKGDIPEGYSVSREKKERFSLILESASTNQTSMYLCASSLARGLTDTQYFGPGTRLTVL.

This chain connects TRBV15 to TRBJ2-3, with D perhaps matching TRBD2 (5 bases). Germline lookup yields CDR1 LNHNV and CDR2 YYDKDF (reference sequence). The length of the CDR3 is 14 residues. Trimming shortened V by 0 bases and J by 1 base, and 5 bases separated the two germline ends. CDR3 in amino acids: CATSREAGTDTQYF. The CDR3 DNA is TGTGCCACCAGCAGAGAAGCGGGCACAGATACGCAGTATTTT.

This clone came up once. V usage is TRBV19 and J usage is TRBJ1-2, with unresolved D. Between the trimmed V and J ends, which lost 0 bases and 6 bases, there was a span of 5 bases. Germline V lookup: CDR1 LNHDA, CDR2 SQIVND (reference sequence). The CDR3 is made up of 12 amino acids. For the CDR3, the DNA is TGTGCCAGTAGTATAGATACTGATGGCTACACCTTC. It codes for CASSIDTDGYTF.

The chain is built from TRBV30 and TRBJ2-3; D gene uncertain. Germline loops: CDR1 GTSNPN, CDR2 SVGIG (reference sequence). V was trimmed by 5 bases and J by 6 bases, leaving 12 bases between them. This CDR3 spans 12 amino acids. The CDR3 protein is CAWSPSGDTQYF. CDR3 DNA sequence: TGTGCCTGGTCCCCCTCCGGGGATACGCAGTATTTT.

The chain recombines TRBV6-2 or TRBV6-3 with TRBJ1-2; D call uncertain. The CDR3 loop spans 14 amino acids. V shed 6 bases and J shed 4 bases, with 15 bases lying between them. Germline V CDR1 and CDR2: MNHEY, SVGEGT. The CDR3: CASSRSMGAYGYTF. CDR3 nucleotide sequence: TGTGCCAGCAGCCGATCCATGGGCGCCTATGGCTACACCTTC.

The chain couples TRBV7-2 to TRBJ2-5; D perhaps matches TRBD1 (5 bases). Per germline, CDR1 SGHTA and CDR2 FQGNSA. V gave up 5 bases and J gave up 1 base, with 11 bases separating them. The CDR3 is 14 amino acids. The CDR3: CASSTAGAQETQYF. The CDR3 region has the DNA TGTGCCAGCAGCACAGCTGGGGCCCAAGAGACCCAGTACTTC. Supplemented by reference TRBV7-2 and TRBJ2-5, the full variable domain reads GAGVSQSPSNKVTEKGKDVELRCDPISGHTALYWYRQSLGQGLEFLIYFQGNSAPDKSGLPSDRFSAERTGGSVSTLTIQRTQQEDSAVYLCASSTAGAQETQYFGPGTRLLVL.

This chain connects TRBV5-1 to TRBJ2-7; 7 bases line up with TRBD2. Germline values: CDR1 SGHRS, CDR2 YFSETQ. V lost 0 bases to trimming and J lost 5 bases; unmatched junction nucleotides: 5. This CDR3 contains 14 residues. The CDR3 is CASSLVGGSNEQYF. The DNA of the CDR3 is TGCGCCAGCAGCTTGGTGGGCGGGAGTAACGAGCAGTACTTC. The complete variable domain, with remaining parts taken from reference TRBV5-1 and TRBJ2-7, reads KAGVTQTPRYLIKTRGQQVTLSCSPISGHRSVSWYQQTPGQGLQFLFEYFSETQRNKGNFPGRFSGRQFSNSRSEMNVSTLELGDSALYLCASSLVGGSNEQYFGPGTRLTVT.

The chain couples TRBV20-1 to TRBJ2-1, with D possibly matching TRBD2 (5 bases). Germline CDR1 is DFQATT and CDR2 is SNEGSKA (reference sequence). The CDR3 covers 18 residues. Trimming removed 3 bases at V and 0 bases at J, with 21 bases between. DNA of the CDR3: TGCAGTGCTAGTTCTCTTCCAGGACTCTTCAGCTCCTACAATGAGCAGTTCTTC. It yields the protein CSASSLPGLFSSYNEQFF.